Detailed here is one T cell receptor beta chain. The source of the sample is a study of blood T cell repertoires in COVID-19. The CDR3 is 15 residues long. Germline CDR1 and CDR2: SEHNR and FQNEAQ (reference sequence). V shed 5 bases, J shed 0 bases, and the junction held 3 bases outside the gene matches. How the authors handled the data: Quantification of nucleated cells was approximated via reference gene primer amplification. Using immunoSEQ multiplex PCR, the repertoire was profiled, and TCRdb retains in-frame clones only, with some absent. V and J calls and clone size are given by that table; D and trimming were obtained from the DNA. Of 100,000 to 150,000 clones listed, about 85% are singletons.

This chain uses TRBV7-9 with TRBJ2-1; 8 nucleotides line up with TRBD1. The source material was peripheral blood. The receptor was isolated from an elderly woman with acute or convalescent COVID-19. DNA for the CDR3: TGTGCCAGCAGCGCCGACAGGGGCTCCTACAATGAGCAGTTCTTC. Protein: CASSADRGSYNEQFF.